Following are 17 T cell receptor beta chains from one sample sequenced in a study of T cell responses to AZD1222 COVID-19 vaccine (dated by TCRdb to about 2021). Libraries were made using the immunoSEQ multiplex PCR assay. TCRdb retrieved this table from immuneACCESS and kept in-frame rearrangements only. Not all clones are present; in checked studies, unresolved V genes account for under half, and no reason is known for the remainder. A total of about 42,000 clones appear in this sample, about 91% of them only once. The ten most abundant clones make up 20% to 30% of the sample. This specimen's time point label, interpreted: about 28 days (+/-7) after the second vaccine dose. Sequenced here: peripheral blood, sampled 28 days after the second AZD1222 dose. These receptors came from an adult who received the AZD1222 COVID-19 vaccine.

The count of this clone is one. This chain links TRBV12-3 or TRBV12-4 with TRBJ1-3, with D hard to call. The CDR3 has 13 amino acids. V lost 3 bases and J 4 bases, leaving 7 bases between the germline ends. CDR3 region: CASSFRGGNTIYF. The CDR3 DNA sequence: TGTGCCAGCAGTTTCAGAGGCGGAAACACCATATATTTT.

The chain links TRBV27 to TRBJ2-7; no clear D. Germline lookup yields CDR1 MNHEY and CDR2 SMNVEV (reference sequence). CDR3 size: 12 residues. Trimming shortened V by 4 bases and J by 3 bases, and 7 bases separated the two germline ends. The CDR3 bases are TGTGCCAGCAGTTCGGGCCGCTACGAGCAGTACTTC. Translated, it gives CASSSGRYEQYF.

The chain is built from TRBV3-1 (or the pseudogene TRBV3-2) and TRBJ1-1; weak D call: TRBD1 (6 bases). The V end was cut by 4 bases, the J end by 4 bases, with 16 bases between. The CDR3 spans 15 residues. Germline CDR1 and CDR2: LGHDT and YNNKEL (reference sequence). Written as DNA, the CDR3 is TGTGCCAGCAGCCCGTTTTATACAGGGACCACTGAAGCTTTCTTT. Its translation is CASSPFYTGTTEAFF.

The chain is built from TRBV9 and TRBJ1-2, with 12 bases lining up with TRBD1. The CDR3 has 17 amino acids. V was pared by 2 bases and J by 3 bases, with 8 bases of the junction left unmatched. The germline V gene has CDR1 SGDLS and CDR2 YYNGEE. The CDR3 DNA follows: TGTGCCAGCAGCGTGCCGGCGGGACAGGGGGCGGACTATGGCTACACCTTC. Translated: CASSVPAGQGADYGYTF.

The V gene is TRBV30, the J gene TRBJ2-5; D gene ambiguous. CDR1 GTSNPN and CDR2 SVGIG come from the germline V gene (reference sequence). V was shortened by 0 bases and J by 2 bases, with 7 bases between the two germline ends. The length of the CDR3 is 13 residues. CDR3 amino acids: CAWSVEQQETQYF. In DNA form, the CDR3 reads TGTGCCTGGAGTGTAGAACAACAAGAGACCCAGTACTTC.

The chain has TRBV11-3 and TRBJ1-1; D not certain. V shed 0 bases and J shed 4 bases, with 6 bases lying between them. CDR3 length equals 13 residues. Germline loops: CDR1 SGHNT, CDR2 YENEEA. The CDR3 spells CASSLDLTTEAFF. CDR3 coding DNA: TGTGCCAGCAGCTTAGATCTTACCACTGAAGCTTTCTTT.

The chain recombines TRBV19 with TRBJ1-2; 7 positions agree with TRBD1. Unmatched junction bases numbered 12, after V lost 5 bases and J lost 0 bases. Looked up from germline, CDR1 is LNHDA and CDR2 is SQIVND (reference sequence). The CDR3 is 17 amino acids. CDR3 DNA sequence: TGTGCCAGTAGTCAACGGACAGGCCGGCTGGCTAACTATGGCTACACCTTC. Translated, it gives CASSQRTGRLANYGYTF.

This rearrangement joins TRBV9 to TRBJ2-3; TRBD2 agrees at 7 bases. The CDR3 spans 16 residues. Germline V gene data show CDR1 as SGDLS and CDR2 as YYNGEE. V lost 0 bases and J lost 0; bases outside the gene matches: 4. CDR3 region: CASSVAGRGSTDTQYF. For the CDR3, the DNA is TGTGCCAGCAGCGTAGCTGGGCGGGGGAGCACAGATACGCAGTATTTT.

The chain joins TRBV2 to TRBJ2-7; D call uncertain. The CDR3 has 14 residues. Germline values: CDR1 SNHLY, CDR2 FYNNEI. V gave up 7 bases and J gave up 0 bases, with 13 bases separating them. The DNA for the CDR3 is TGTGCCAGCATGGGAATGGGATACTCCTACGAGCAGTACTTC. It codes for CASMGMGYSYEQYF.

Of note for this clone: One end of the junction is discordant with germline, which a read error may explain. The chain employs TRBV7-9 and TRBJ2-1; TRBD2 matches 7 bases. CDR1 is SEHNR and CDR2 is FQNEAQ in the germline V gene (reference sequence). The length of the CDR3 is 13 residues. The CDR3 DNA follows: TGTGCCAGCGGAATACCGGGGGGTCCCCTTGGGATCTTC. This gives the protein CASGIPGGPLGIF.

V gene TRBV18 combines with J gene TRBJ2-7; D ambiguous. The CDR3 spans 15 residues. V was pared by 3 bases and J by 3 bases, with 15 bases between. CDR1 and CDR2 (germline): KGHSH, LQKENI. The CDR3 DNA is TGTGCCAGCTCACCTTTCGACTCGACGGTCTACGAGCAGTACTTC. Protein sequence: CASSPFDSTVYEQYF.

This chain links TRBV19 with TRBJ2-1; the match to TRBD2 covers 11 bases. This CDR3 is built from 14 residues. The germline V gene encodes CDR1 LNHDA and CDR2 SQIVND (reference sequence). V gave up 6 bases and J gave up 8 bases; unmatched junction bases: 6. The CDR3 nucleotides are TGTGCCAGTAGATCTACTAGCGGGGGAGATGAGCAGTTCTTC. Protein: CASRSTSGGDEQFF.

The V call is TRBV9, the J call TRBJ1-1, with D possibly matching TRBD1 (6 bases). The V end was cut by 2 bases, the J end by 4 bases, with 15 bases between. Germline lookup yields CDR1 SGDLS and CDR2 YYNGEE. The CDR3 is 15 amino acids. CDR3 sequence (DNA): TGTGCCAGCAGCGTCAACCAAGGGGGGACCACTGAAGCTTTCTTT. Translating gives CASSVNQGGTTEAFF.

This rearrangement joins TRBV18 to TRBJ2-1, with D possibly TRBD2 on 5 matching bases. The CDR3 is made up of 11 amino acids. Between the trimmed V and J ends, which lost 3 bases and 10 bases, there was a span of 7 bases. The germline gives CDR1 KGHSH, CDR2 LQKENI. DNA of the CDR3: TGTGCCAGCTCACCGGGGAGAGAGCAGTTCTTC. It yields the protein CASSPGREQFF.

In DNA, the CDR3 is TGTGCCAGCAGCCCGTGGGGGAAGACAGGGCAGTACTTC. As protein: CASSPWGKTGQYF. The V call is TRBV3-1 (or the pseudogene TRBV3-2), the J call TRBJ2-7, with D perhaps TRBD1 (6 bases). Germline CDR1 reads LGHDT; CDR2 reads YNNKEL (reference sequence). The CDR3 runs 13 residues. Deletions cut 4 bases from V and 9 bases from J, with 16 bases between.

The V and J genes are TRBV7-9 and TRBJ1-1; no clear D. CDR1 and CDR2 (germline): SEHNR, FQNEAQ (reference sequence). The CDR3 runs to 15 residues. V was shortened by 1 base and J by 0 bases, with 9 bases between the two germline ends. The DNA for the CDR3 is TGTGCCAGCAGCTTAGAGGGCAGAATGAACACTGAAGCTTTCTTT. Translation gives CASSLEGRMNTEAFF. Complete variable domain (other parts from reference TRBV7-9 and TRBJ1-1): DTGVSQNPRHKITKRGQNVTFRCDPISEHNRLYWYRQTLGQGPEFLTYFQNEAQLEKSRLLSDRFSAERPKGSFSTLEIQRTEQGDSAMYLCASSLEGRMNTEAFFGQGTRLTVV.

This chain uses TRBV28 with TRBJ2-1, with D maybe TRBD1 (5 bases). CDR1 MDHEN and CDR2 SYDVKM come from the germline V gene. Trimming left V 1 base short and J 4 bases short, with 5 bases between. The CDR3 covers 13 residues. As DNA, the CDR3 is TGTGCCAGCAGTTTATACAGGTACAATGAGCAGTTCTTC. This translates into CASSLYRYNEQFF.